Below are 25 T cell receptor beta chains sequenced from a single sample in a study of regulatory T cells in long-lasting Graves disease. Time point given: newly diagnosed GD, antithyroid drugs for less than 3 months. From PBMCs, RNA was extracted and then used to make the TCR library. For TCR beta, libraries came from iRepertoire HTBI primers and Arm-PCR of CDR3 regions. MiXCR, run by TCRdb on the multiplex PCR reads, gives a single entry per CDR3 protein. This table has about 370,000 distinct CDR3 sequences, around a sixth appearing once. The sample here was peripheral blood mononuclear cells (PBMCs), taken at new diagnosis, from a patient treated with antithyroid drugs. These receptor sequences come from a female donor with Graves disease.

A remark on this clonotype: A much larger clone differs from this one at a single base, so this may be a read error. The chain couples TRBV9 to TRBJ2-2, with TRBD1 matching over 7 bases. The length of the CDR3 is 16 residues. CDR1 SGDLS and CDR2 YYNGEE come from the germline V gene. Trimming removed 7 bases from V and 6 bases from J; junction bases left unmatched: 15. CDR3 nucleotide sequence: TGTGCCAGCGGCGGAGTCGCGACAGGGTTGGCCGGGGAGCTGTTTTTT. Its translation is CASGGVATGLAGELFF.

This clonotype came up many times. It is unclear where the CDR3 begins or ends on the DNA, so no DNA is shown, and the CDR3 is as TCRdb lists it. The V gene is TRBV7-2, the J gene TRBJ2-3; TRBD1 is the table's D call, not checked against the DNA. The CDR3 is 15 residues long, counting both termini. CDR1 and CDR2 (germline): SGHTA, FQGNSA. The CDR3 is CASSLVGAGTDTQYF.

The CDR3 nucleotides are TGTGCCAGCAGCCGAATAGCGGAGCCTCCCAACGACCACTACGAGCAGTACTTC. Amino acid sequence: CASSRIAEPPNDHYEQYF. The V and J genes are TRBV7-9 and TRBJ2-7; D is perhaps TRBD2 (6 bases). This CDR3 is 18 amino acids long. From germline, CDR1 is SEHNR and CDR2 FQNEAQ (reference sequence). V lost 5 bases, J lost 3 bases, and 26 bases lay in between.

The V gene is TRBV20-1, the J gene TRBJ2-5; D gene uncertain. The CDR3 has 11 amino acids. CDR1 DFQATT and CDR2 SNEGSKA come from the germline V gene (reference sequence). V lost 2 bases to trimming and J lost 5 bases, with 6 bases between them. CDR3 in DNA: TGCAGTGCTAGAATGTCGGAGACCCAGTACTTC. This gives the protein CSARMSETQYF.

This clonotype is deemed large. This chain joins TRBV13 and TRBJ1-1; D gene unclear. The V end lost 3 bases, the J end lost 1 base, and 12 bases lay between the germline ends. Germline V gene sequence: CDR1 PRHDT, CDR2 FYEKMQ (reference sequence). CDR3 length: 15 residues. The CDR3 loop is CASSLRSTGNTEAFF. The CDR3 DNA reads as TGTGCCAGCAGCTTGCGATCGACCGGGAACACTGAAGCTTTCTTT. Looking up the rest from reference TRBV13 and TRBJ1-1 gives the full variable domain: AAGVIQSPRHLIKEKRETATLKCYPIPRHDTVYWYQQGPGQDPQFLISFYEKMQSDKGSIPDRFSAQQFSDYHSELNMSSLELGDSALYFCASSLRSTGNTEAFFGQGTRLTVV.

In this sample, this clonotype turned up many times. The rearrangement uses TRBV5-1 and TRBJ1-1; 10 bases line up with TRBD1. Germline lookup yields CDR1 SGHRS and CDR2 YFSETQ. The CDR3 loop spans 13 amino acids. J was trimmed by 4 bases and V by 6 bases; bases with no gene match: 3. The CDR3 nucleotides read TGCGCCAGCATGACAGGGGGCGGCACTGAAGCTTTCTTT. It specifies CASMTGGGTEAFF.

This clonotype was seen repeatedly, ten times or more. J is TRBJ1-1 and V is TRBV12-3 or TRBV12-4; 9 nucleotides match TRBD1. The CDR3 sequence is 13 residues long. Losses at the gene ends were 6 bases for V and 10 bases for J; bases not matched to a gene: 9. For the CDR3, the DNA is TGTGCCAGCAGCTCTAGGACAGGGGCAAGAGCTTTCTTT. This translates into CASSSRTGARAFF.

The CDR3 reads CASSYSQGPGELFF. The CDR3 region has the DNA TGTGCCAGCAGTTACTCCCAGGGTCCCGGGGAGCTGTTTTTT. This chain connects TRBV6-2 or TRBV6-3 to TRBJ2-2; maybe TRBD1 (5 bases). V lost 0 bases, J lost 6 bases, and 8 bases lay in between. Germline CDR1 is MNHEY and CDR2 is SVGEGT. The CDR3 has 14 residues.

This clonotype was counted ten times or more. The chain recombines TRBV12-3 or TRBV12-4 with TRBJ1-2; TRBD1 might be the D (6 bases). V lost 3 bases and J lost 2, with 13 bases in between. This CDR3 is 15 amino acids long. Here the CDR3 reads CASSFEGQKNYGYTF. Here the CDR3 DNA reads TGTGCCAGCAGTTTTGAAGGACAGAAGAACTATGGCTACACCTTC.

The chain couples TRBV29-1 to TRBJ2-1; 10 nucleotides line up with TRBD1. This CDR3 comprises 11 residues. The germline CDR1 and CDR2 sequences are SQVTM and ANQGSEA. CDR3 sequence (DNA): TGCAGTACCGGGACAGGGGATGAGCAGTTCTTC. This sequence encodes CSTGTGDEQFF.

This clonotype was seen many times. The chain links TRBV24-1 to TRBJ2-5; D ambiguous. Germline CDR1 is KGHDR and CDR2 is SFDVKD. V lost 4 bases and J lost 3, with 8 bases in between. The CDR3 contains 13 residues. In DNA form, the CDR3 reads TGTGCCACCAGTGACTTCCCGAAAGAGACCCAGTACTTC. Translation gives CATSDFPKETQYF.

A few counts support this clonotype. This chain connects TRBV12-3 or TRBV12-4 to TRBJ2-7; TRBD2 matches 12 bases. With V trimmed by 6 bases and J by 5 bases, 5 bases remained unmatched. The CDR3 runs to 14 residues. The DNA for the CDR3 is TGTGCCAGCAGCAGCCTAGCGGGAGGGAACGAGCAGTACTTC. As protein: CASSSLAGGNEQYF.

This clonotype was seen many times. In DNA, the CDR3 is TGTGCCAGCAGCGACTATGGGGCTGGCTCCTACAATGAGCAGTTCTTC. Residues: CASSDYGAGSYNEQFF. The genes are TRBV7-3 and TRBJ2-1; D possibly uses TRBD1 or TRBD2 (5 bases each). Germline V lookup: CDR1 SGHTA, CDR2 FQGTGA. V was pared by 5 bases and J by 0 bases, with 14 bases between. The CDR3 sequence is 16 residues long.

This clonotype was recorded at least ten times. The chain links TRBV5-6 to TRBJ1-6; D ambiguous. V lost 0 bases and J 6 bases, leaving 10 bases between the germline ends. Germline assignment: CDR1 SGHDT and CDR2 YYEEEE. The CDR3 spans 15 residues. CDR3 sequence (DNA): TGTGCCAGCAGCTTGGCCTTCGGGAGTAATTCACCCCTCCACTTT. Amino acid sequence: CASSLAFGSNSPLHF.

The chain uses TRBV20-1 and TRBJ2-1; D not resolved. The germline V and J ends were trimmed by 0 bases and 3 bases, with 18 bases remaining between them. The CDR3 length is 17 residues. Germline V CDR1 and CDR2: DFQATT, SNEGSKA (reference sequence). Here the CDR3 reads CSARDSWSGPNYNEQFF. In DNA form, the CDR3 reads TGCAGTGCTAGAGATTCTTGGTCCGGCCCTAACTACAATGAGCAGTTCTTC.

This clonotype was seen at least ten times. The rearrangement uses TRBV11-2 and TRBJ1-1; D is unresolved. The CDR3 runs to 16 residues. The germline V and J ends were trimmed by 1 base and 1 base, with 13 bases remaining between them. Germline V gives CDR1 SGHAT, CDR2 FQNNGV. CDR3 coding DNA: TGTGCCAGCAGCTTAGCGACTGGGCTCGGGAACACTGAAGCTTTCTTT. It translates to CASSLATGLGNTEAFF.

The chain recombines TRBV4-1 with TRBJ1-1; a possible D gene is TRBD1 (5 bases). This CDR3 is 16 amino acids long. CDR1 and CDR2 (germline): MGHRA, YSYEKL. Trimming took off 4 bases at V and 3 bases at J, with 18 bases between the two ends. The CDR3 sequence is CASSPRAGLMDTEAFF. The CDR3 DNA is TGCGCCAGCAGCCCGAGGGCAGGGTTGATGGACACTGAAGCTTTCTTT.

Comment on this clonotype: This may stem from a read error, because a much larger clone lies one nucleotide away. The chain couples TRBV3-1 to TRBJ2-7; D possibly uses TRBD1 or TRBD2 (5 bases each). This CDR3 contains 12 residues. Germline-derived CDR1 and CDR2 are LGHDT and YNNKEL (reference sequence). In nucleotides, the CDR3 is TGTGCCTGCAGCTTTACGGGGCTCGAGCAGTACTTC. It specifies CACSFTGLEQYF.

This clonotype was observed a few times. The junction departs from the called germline gene at one end, perhaps through a read error. V and J are TRBV6-1 and TRBJ2-5, with 11 bases lining up with TRBD1. The length of the CDR3 is 16 residues. CDR1 is MNHNS and CDR2 is SASEGT in the germline V gene. DNA of the CDR3: TGTGCCAGCAGCCCCTGGACAGGGGGCTTCCAAGAGACCCGGTACTTC. Translating it yields CASSPWTGGFQETRYF.

There are many counts of this clonotype. The genes are TRBV20-1 and TRBJ2-1; D may be TRBD2 (5 bases). Germline V CDR1 and CDR2: DFQATT, SNEGSKA (reference sequence). The V end lost 8 bases, the J end lost 6 bases, and 20 bases lay between the germline ends. The CDR3 is 14 amino acids. CDR3 sequence reads: CSTPGVFGGNEQFF. The CDR3 coding sequence is TGCAGTACTCCCGGGGTCTTTGGAGGCAATGAGCAGTTCTTC.

This clonotype came up a few times. This chain joins TRBV10-3 and TRBJ1-5; D unresolved. The CDR3 has 12 amino acids. Germline CDR1 ENHRY, CDR2 SYGVKD. Trimming cost V 3 bases and J 3 bases, with 3 bases left between them. The CDR3 nucleotides read TGTGCCATCAGTGATGCCAATCAGCCCCAGCATTTT. It translates to CAISDANQPQHF.

The gene calls are TRBV10-3 and TRBJ2-7, with 11 bases fitting TRBD2. The CDR3 covers 16 residues. J gave up 6 bases and V 3 bases, and 10 bases lay outside the gene matches. The germline gives CDR1 ENHRY, CDR2 SYGVKD. The chain's CDR3 is CAISDYVSGGAIEQYF. CDR3 in DNA: TGTGCCATCAGTGACTACGTTAGCGGGGGGGCCATCGAGCAGTACTTC.

At least ten counts were recorded for this clonotype. V usage is TRBV3-1 and J usage is TRBJ1-2, with D possibly being TRBD1 (5 bases). Germline CDR1 is LGHDT and CDR2 is YNNKEL (reference sequence). The germline V and J ends were trimmed by 0 bases and 5 bases, with 22 bases remaining between them. The CDR3 loop spans 18 amino acids. As DNA, the CDR3 is TGTGCCAGCAGCCAAGACACAGATCCAAGGGGCGCGGAGTATGGCTACACCTTC. Translation: CASSQDTDPRGAEYGYTF.

This clonotype was counted many times. The gene calls are TRBV7-2 and TRBJ1-4; D not resolved. This CDR3 has 15 residues. With 5 bases removed from V and 10 bases from J, the gap between germline ends came to 20 bases. Looked up from germline, CDR1 is SGHTA and CDR2 is FQGNSA. CDR3 DNA sequence: TGTGCCAGCAGCCCAACTCTCGCCTCTGCACTAAAACTGTTTTTT. It translates to CASSPTLASALKLFF.

This clonotype appeared many times. This chain connects TRBV4-1 to TRBJ1-2, with 9 bases fitting TRBD1. Germline CDR1 is MGHRA and CDR2 is YSYEKL. The length of the CDR3 is 15 residues. V was pared by 2 bases and J by 7 bases, with 8 bases of the junction left unmatched. The CDR3 protein is CASSQILDRGSGYTF. CDR3 bases: TGCGCCAGCAGCCAAATATTGGACAGGGGCTCTGGCTACACCTTC.